This T cell receptor beta chain was profiled in a study of blood T cell repertoires in COVID-19 (TCRdb year 2020). As for the study more broadly: Samples from collaborators originated in the United States, Italy and Spain and spanned both the acute and convalescent phases of COVID-19. Subjects who had been exposed to COVID-19, were actively infected with it, or had recovered from it provided the deeply sampled blood TCRbeta repertoires that made up the dataset. Sample metadata almost always included a de-identified subject ID, COVID-19 status, age in years and sex. The samples were drawn from the first 160 participants of the ongoing ImmuneRACE study and from 950 to 1,500 subjects provided by 6 global collaborators. The repertoires were released in a freely available public database intended as a resource for research on the immune response to SARS-CoV-2. The prospective study material was composed of cDNA or gDNA derived from T cells, B-cell-depleted T cells, or PBMCs. Where available, HLA class I and class II types were obtained from metadata supplied by the sample provider rather than from assay-based typing. Here is what the overall study found, with its caveats: The quantity of clinical and demographic metadata differed by source and by participant and was supplied without curation.

TCRbeta CDR3 regions were amplified from genomic DNA using the immunoSEQ Assay, a bias-controlled multiplex PCR. The original methods were these. The number of nucleated cells in each sample was estimated from the amplification of reference gene primers within the assay. Sequence reads were collapsed and filtered to measure the absolute abundance of every unique TCRbeta CDR3 rearrangement. For each sample, productive Simpson clonality was calculated as the square root of Simpson's diversity index over productive rearrangements. Sourced from immuneACCESS, this table was stored by TCRdb with only in-frame sequences that have V and J called. A share of the clones is absent; for the studies checked, an unresolved V gene accounts for under half, and the remainder has no known explanation. V, J and clone size are those of that table, while D and trimming were read from the DNA. This sample gives 130,000 or so clones in total; more than 70% of them show up just once. Of the sample, about 1.5% is held by the ten largest clones.

As concerns this clone: Which antigen it targets is not known. No qualities accompany the bases; no much larger clone lies one base away.

Collaborating institutions collected whole blood in K2EDTA tubes following their own protocols. For TCRbeta analysis, collaborators shipped samples as frozen whole blood, isolated PBMCs, or DNA extracted from either of those sample types. Clipping removes 2 bases from V and 5 bases from J, with 9 as the unmatched junction base count. The CDR3 contains 16 residues, cysteine and phenylalanine counted. Only CDR3 DNA is held: 48 bases, read in frame from base 1. The CDR1 and CDR2 encoded by the germline V gene are SGHDN and FVKESK. This sequence uses TRBV14 and TRBJ1-1, with 9 central nucleotides matching TRBD1. This clonotype was sampled from a man aged 60 to 69 with acute or convalescent COVID-19. Material for sequencing was peripheral blood. This receptor carries the CDR3 CASSQRTQQGATEAFF. In nucleotide form, the sequence is TGTGCCAGCAGCCAAAGGACCCAACAGGGGGCAACTGAAGCTTTCTTT.